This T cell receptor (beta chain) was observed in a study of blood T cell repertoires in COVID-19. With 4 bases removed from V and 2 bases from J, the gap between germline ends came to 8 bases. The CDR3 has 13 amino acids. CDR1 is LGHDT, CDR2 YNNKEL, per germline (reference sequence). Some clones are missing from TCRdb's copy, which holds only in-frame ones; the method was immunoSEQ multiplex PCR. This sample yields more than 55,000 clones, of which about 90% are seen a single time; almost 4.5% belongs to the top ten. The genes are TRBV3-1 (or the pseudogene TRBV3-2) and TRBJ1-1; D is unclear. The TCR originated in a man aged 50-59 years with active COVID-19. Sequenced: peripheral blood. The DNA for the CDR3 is TGTGCCAGCAGCCCCCGGAGAAACACTGAAGCTTTCTTT. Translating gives CASSPRRNTEAFF.